Each of the 21 T cell receptor beta chains below was sequenced from the same sample in a study of blood T cell repertoires in COVID-19 (dated by TCRdb to 2018 to 2020). The library came from the immunoSEQ multiplex PCR assay. This is the immuneACCESS table as TCRdb keeps it, with only in-frame sequences that have V and J called. A part of the clones is gone; compared with another copy, unresolved V genes explain less than half, and the rest is unexplained. This sample holds 35,000 to 40,000 clones; about 80% were observed only once. Clones ranked in the top ten supply roughly 17% of the sample. The sequencing sample was made of peripheral blood. These receptors all stem from a man aged 65-85 years with acute or convalescent COVID-19.

The chain links TRBV6-2 or TRBV6-3 to TRBJ1-1; TRBD1 aligns across 8 bases. Germline trimming cut 6 bases from V and 4 bases from J; bases unmatched to any gene: 7. The CDR3 is made up of 14 amino acids. Germline-derived CDR1 and CDR2 are MNHEY and SVGEGT. CDR3 amino acids: CASSSGQGGTEAFF. The CDR3 DNA reads TGTGCCAGCAGCTCTGGACAGGGAGGCACTGAAGCTTTCTTT.

This clone was picked up a small number of times. The chain recombines TRBV11-2 with TRBJ1-2; D is unclear. The CDR3 has 12 amino acids. Looked up from germline, CDR1 is SGHAT and CDR2 is FQNNGV. Trimming cost V 1 base and J 7 bases, with 7 bases left between them. The CDR3: CASSLVGVGYTF. DNA for the CDR3: TGTGCCAGCAGCTTAGTCGGGGTTGGCTACACCTTC.

The V and J genes are TRBV7-2 and TRBJ2-5; the D gene is possibly TRBD1 (6 bases). Germline V gene sequence: CDR1 SGHTA, CDR2 FQGNSA. V shed 2 bases and J shed 5 bases, with 18 bases lying between them. This CDR3 has 16 amino acids. The CDR3 nucleotides read TGTGCCAGCAGCTTAAAGTTTTCAGGGGCTAGTGAGACCCAGTACTTC. Its protein is CASSLKFSGASETQYF.

The genes are TRBV6-1 and TRBJ1-5; D might be TRBD1 (5 bases). The CDR3 extends over 14 amino acids. Per the germline V gene, CDR1 is MNHNS and CDR2 is SASEGT. With 2 bases removed from V and 1 base from J, the gap between germline ends came to 6 bases. The CDR3 region is CASSENRSNQPQHF. CDR3 nucleotide sequence: TGTGCCAGCAGTGAAAACAGGAGCAATCAGCCCCAGCATTTT.

This chain connects TRBV4-3 to TRBJ1-1; TRBD1 aligns across 8 bases. Germline V gene lookup returns CDR1 LGHNA and CDR2 YSLEER. After removal of 0 bases from V and 5 bases from J, the junction contained 5 bases not matched to a gene. This CDR3 comprises 15 residues. CDR3 amino acids: CASSQDRTGRTEAFF. DNA for the CDR3: TGCGCCAGCAGCCAAGATCGGACAGGGCGGACTGAAGCTTTCTTT.

The chain uses TRBV24-1 and TRBJ2-6, with 7 bases fitting TRBD1. Unmatched junction bases numbered 8, after V lost 2 bases and J lost 2 bases. CDR3 length equals 18 residues. The germline V gene has CDR1 KGHDR and CDR2 SFDVKD. DNA of the CDR3: TGTGCCACCAGTGATTCTGGCAGGGGGATGGCTGGGGCCAACGTCCTGACTTTC. Protein product: CATSDSGRGMAGANVLTF.

This sequence joins TRBV6-2 or TRBV6-3 and TRBJ2-2; D gene ambiguous. The CDR3 runs to 15 residues. Per germline, CDR1 MNHEY and CDR2 SVGEGT. V lost 2 bases and J 6 bases, leaving 13 bases between the germline ends. CDR3 residues: CASSYLRRSAGELFF. The CDR3 coding sequence is TGTGCCAGCAGTTACCTCCGTAGATCCGCCGGGGAGCTGTTTTTT.

The V gene is TRBV9, the J gene TRBJ1-4, with D perhaps TRBD1 (5 bases). Trimming cost V 0 bases and J 0 bases, with 9 bases left between them. The CDR3 is made up of 16 amino acids. The germline CDR1 and CDR2 sequences are SGDLS and YYNGEE. CDR3 protein: CASSVALTATNEKLFF. For the CDR3, the DNA is TGTGCCAGCAGCGTAGCCTTGACAGCAACTAATGAAAAACTGTTTTTT.

This rearrangement joins TRBV18 to TRBJ2-1, with D uncertain. The CDR3 extends over 15 amino acids. Germline CDR1 reads KGHSH; CDR2 reads LQKENI. With 0 bases removed from V and 2 bases from J, the gap between germline ends came to 8 bases. In nucleotides, the CDR3 is TGTGCCAGCTCACCACCGTCGCGCCCCTACAATGAGCAGTTCTTC. Protein product: CASSPPSRPYNEQFF.

The chain uses TRBV2 and TRBJ1-5; D gene unclear. V lost 5 bases and J 2 bases, leaving 13 bases between the germline ends. The CDR3 runs to 15 residues. CDR1 SNHLY and CDR2 FYNNEI come from the germline V gene. CDR3 region: CASSLRGTGNQPQHF. The CDR3 DNA sequence: TGTGCCAGCAGTTTAAGAGGTACGGGCAATCAGCCCCAGCATTTT.

This clone showed up just once. The chain recombines TRBV6-2 or TRBV6-3 with TRBJ1-1; D not certain. CDR1 and CDR2 (germline): MNHEY, SVGEGT. V shed 0 bases and J shed 4 bases, with 21 bases lying between them. This CDR3 has 18 amino acids. As DNA, the CDR3 is TGTGCCAGCAGTTACTCTCGGCACGGGCGGGATTATGGCACTGAAGCTTTCTTT. Translating gives CASSYSRHGRDYGTEAFF.

This chain connects TRBV24-1 to TRBJ1-2; a possible D gene is TRBD1 (5 bases). Germline-derived CDR1 and CDR2 are KGHDR and SFDVKD. The CDR3 covers 12 residues. V was trimmed by 4 bases and J by 7 bases, leaving 9 bases between them. CDR3 DNA: TGTGCCACCAGTGACCCCCAGGGTGGCTACACCTTC. Translated: CATSDPQGGYTF.

V gene TRBV29-1 combines with J gene TRBJ2-1, with D hard to call. The V gene lost 1 base and the J gene lost 4 bases, with 23 bases spanning the gap. CDR3 size: 18 residues. CDR1 SQVTM and CDR2 ANQGSEA come from the germline V gene. CDR3 protein: CSVEARLVSLTQYNEQFF. CDR3 bases: TGCAGCGTTGAAGCTAGGTTAGTGAGCCTGACCCAGTACAATGAGCAGTTCTTC.

The chain uses TRBV7-2 and TRBJ2-3; perhaps TRBD2 as D (6 bases). The CDR3 has 15 residues. Trimming left V 5 bases short and J 0 bases short, with 12 bases between. Germline CDR1 is SGHTA and CDR2 is FQGNSA. The CDR3 sequence is CASSLTSTSTDTQYF. Written as DNA, the CDR3 is TGTGCCAGCAGCCTAACTAGCACTAGCACAGATACGCAGTATTTT.

The genes are TRBV7-9 and TRBJ2-1; TRBD2 aligns across 7 bases. In germline, CDR1 is SEHNR, CDR2 FQNEAQ (reference sequence). The CDR3 is made up of 18 amino acids. The junction had 11 bases not matched to a gene; V was cut back by 2 bases and J by 1 base. The CDR3 bases are TGTGCCAGCAGCTTACCGCGTTCGGGCGGGAGTTCCTACAATGAGCAGTTCTTC. It specifies CASSLPRSGGSSYNEQFF. The variable domain in full, completed from reference TRBV7-9 and TRBJ2-1, reads DTGVSQNPRHKITKRGQNVTFRCDPISEHNRLYWYRQTLGQGPEFLTYFQNEAQLEKSRLLSDRFSAERPKGSFSTLEIQRTEQGDSAMYLCASSLPRSGGSSYNEQFFGPGTRLTVL.

This chain uses TRBV27 with TRBJ2-7; tentative D call: TRBD1 (6 bases). Per the germline V gene, CDR1 is MNHEY and CDR2 is SMNVEV (reference sequence). This CDR3 spans 15 amino acids. The V and J ends lost 2 bases and 2 bases respectively, with 13 bases between them. The CDR3 DNA reads TGTGCCAGCAGTTTAGAACAGGGCCCGACCTACGAGCAGTACTTC. Its translation: CASSLEQGPTYEQYF.

This rearrangement joins TRBV20-1 to TRBJ1-2; D perhaps matches TRBD1 (6 bases). The CDR3 consists of 12 residues. The V and J ends lost 3 bases and 6 bases respectively, with 11 bases between them. Germline CDR1 and CDR2: DFQATT and SNEGSKA (reference sequence). The CDR3 loop is CSASGTTNGYTF. The CDR3, as DNA: TGCAGTGCTAGTGGGACAACCAATGGCTACACCTTC.

The chain joins TRBV29-1 to TRBJ1-5; 7 positions agree with TRBD1. CDR3 size: 12 residues. The ends lost 4 bases at V and 6 bases at J; junction bases unmatched: 3. Germline CDR1 is SQVTM and CDR2 is ANQGSEA. CDR3 region: CSVAAGGQPQHF. The DNA of the CDR3 is TGCAGCGTTGCGGCAGGGGGTCAGCCCCAGCATTTT.

CDR3 coding DNA: TGTGCCAGCAGCTTAGATCTAGCGGGAGGGCAAAATACGCAGTATTTT. Translation: CASSLDLAGGQNTQYF. This sequence joins TRBV11-2 and TRBJ2-3; TRBD2 matches 12 bases. Per the germline V gene, CDR1 is SGHAT and CDR2 is FQNNGV. The CDR3 has 16 amino acids. V was pared by 0 bases and J by 7 bases, with 5 bases of the junction left unmatched.

This sequence joins TRBV29-1 and TRBJ1-5; 11 bases are a match to TRBD1. Trimming removed 5 bases from V and 6 bases from J; junction bases left unmatched: 3. This CDR3 has 13 amino acids. Germline V gene sequence: CDR1 SQVTM, CDR2 ANQGSEA. For the CDR3, the DNA is TGCAGCGTTTGGACAGGGGGCCGTCAGCCCCAGCATTTT. It encodes CSVWTGGRQPQHF.

The J gene is TRBJ1-2, the V gene TRBV6-5, with D perhaps TRBD1 (6 bases). The CDR3 is made up of 16 amino acids. Between the trimmed V and J ends, which lost 2 bases and 8 bases, there was a span of 21 bases. CDR1 is MNHEY, CDR2 SVGAGI, per germline. The CDR3 here is CASSYRARGRREGYTF. The CDR3 nucleotides are TGTGCCAGCAGTTACAGGGCGCGGGGGCGACGAGAAGGCTACACCTTC.